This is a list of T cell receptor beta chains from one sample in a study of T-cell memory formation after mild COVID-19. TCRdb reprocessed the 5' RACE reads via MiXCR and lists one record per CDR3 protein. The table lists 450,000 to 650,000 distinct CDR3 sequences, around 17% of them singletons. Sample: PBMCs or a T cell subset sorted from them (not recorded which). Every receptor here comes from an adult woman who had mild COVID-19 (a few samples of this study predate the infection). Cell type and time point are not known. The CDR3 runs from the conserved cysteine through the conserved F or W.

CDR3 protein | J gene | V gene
CASSTNIRGYGYTF | TRBJ1-2 | TRBV3-1
CASSLGWDPGTDTQYF | TRBJ2-3 | TRBV7-2
CASSYTYQETQYF | TRBJ2-5 | TRBV6-5
CASSLAGGAGSQPQHF | TRBJ1-5 | TRBV7-6
CASSPTSGFSYEQYF | TRBJ2-7 | TRBV3-1
CASSAPRQGIYEQYF | TRBJ2-7 | TRBV6-1
CSASPPRQSSYEQYF | TRBJ2-7 | TRBV20-1
CASSYLASSTDTQYF | TRBJ2-3 | TRBV12-3/TRBV12-4
CASSFETGRDQPQHF | TRBJ1-5 | TRBV5-1
CASSLRLAGATQYF | TRBJ2-3 | TRBV7-3
CASSPPNPGLAGGDTQYF | TRBJ2-3 | TRBV18
CASSSVSSGDPYEQYF | TRBJ2-7 | TRBV11-2
CAGGLSGANVLTF | TRBJ2-6 | TRBV19
CASSLAVNYEQYF | TRBJ2-7 | TRBV7-6
CSVPRTASGANVLTF | TRBJ2-6 | TRBV29-1
CSARDGGQFYEQYF | TRBJ2-7 | TRBV20-1
CATSTRTSGRYNEQFF | TRBJ2-1 | TRBV15
CASTLGDFSYNEQFF | TRBJ2-1 | TRBV7-2
CASSKLVGSYNEQFF | TRBJ2-1 | TRBV19
CASSQENLGQGPQHF | TRBJ1-5 | TRBV3-1
CATSSGPLGVSPLHF | TRBJ1-6 | TRBV15
CASSYRGESQPQHF | TRBJ1-5 | TRBV6-6
CSVDADYPLGTPFF | TRBJ2-1 | TRBV29-1
CASSRLQGNSPLHF | TRBJ1-6 | TRBV6-2/TRBV6-3
CSALGSGNGDTQYF | TRBJ2-3 | TRBV29-1
CASSQDGYGSGTYEQYF | TRBJ2-7 | TRBV4-1
CSAGPGPQHF | TRBJ1-5 | TRBV20-1
CAISSGRANTEAFF | TRBJ1-1 | TRBV10-3
CASSQGQGGAYEQYF | TRBJ2-7 | TRBV3-1
CASSAGNTEAFF | TRBJ1-1 | TRBV9
CASSLVVGGLVGYEQYF | TRBJ2-7 | TRBV7-2
CSVEVNRANEQFF | TRBJ2-1 | TRBV29-1
CASSTGQIYTEAFF | TRBJ1-1 | TRBV5-1
CASRYRDRGDTQYF | TRBJ2-3 | TRBV5-1
CASKADEQYF | TRBJ2-7 | TRBV6-2/TRBV6-3
CSARGSGTAYNEQFF | TRBJ2-1 | TRBV20-1
CASRPDRAWETQYF | TRBJ2-5 | TRBV2
CASSVVGTGDSPLHF | TRBJ1-6 | TRBV9
CASSVVQGSMNTEAFF | TRBJ1-1 | TRBV5-1
CSVRTGNSYEQYF | TRBJ2-7 | TRBV29-1
CASSQIPGANVLTF | TRBJ2-6 | TRBV5-1
CASGRTGNNEQFF | TRBJ2-1 | TRBV7-9
CSARQGPYEQFF | TRBJ2-1 | TRBV20-1
CASSPEAVNEQFF | TRBJ2-1 | TRBV7-9
CASSPRLPTTGELFF | TRBJ2-2 | TRBV18
CASSLGSLEGETQYF | TRBJ2-5 | TRBV7-9
CASSQTSGRRYGYTF | TRBJ1-2 | TRBV3-1
CASGGLDKDGYTF | TRBJ1-2 | TRBV19
CASSELEAGGSYEQYF | TRBJ2-7 | TRBV25-1
CASSPTRGGYEQYF | TRBJ2-7 | TRBV12-3/TRBV12-4